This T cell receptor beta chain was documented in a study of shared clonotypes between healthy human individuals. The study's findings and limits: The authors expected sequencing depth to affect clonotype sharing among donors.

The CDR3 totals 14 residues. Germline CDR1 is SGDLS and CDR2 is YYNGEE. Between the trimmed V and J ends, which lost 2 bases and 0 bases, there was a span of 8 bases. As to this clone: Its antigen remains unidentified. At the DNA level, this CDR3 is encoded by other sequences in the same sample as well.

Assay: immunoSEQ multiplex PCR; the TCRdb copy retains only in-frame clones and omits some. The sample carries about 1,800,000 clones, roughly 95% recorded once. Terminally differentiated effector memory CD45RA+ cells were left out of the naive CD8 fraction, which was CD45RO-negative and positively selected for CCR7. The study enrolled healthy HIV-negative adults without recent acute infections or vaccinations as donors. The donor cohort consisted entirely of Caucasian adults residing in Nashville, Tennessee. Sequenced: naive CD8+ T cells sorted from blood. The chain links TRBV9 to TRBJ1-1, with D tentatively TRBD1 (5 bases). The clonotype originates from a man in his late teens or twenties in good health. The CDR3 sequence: CASSVEGMNTEAFF. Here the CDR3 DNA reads TGTGCCAGCAGCGTCGAGGGGATGAACACTGAAGCTTTCTTT.